This T cell receptor (beta chain) was identified in a study of T cell repertoires in cytomegalovirus infection. Across the whole study: CMV infection plus the matching HLA type was flagged by public TCR beta signatures.

Details on this clonotype: The antigen is undetermined.

Study-wide results and limits: Based on cumulative public TCR beta family frequency, carriers of CMV plus the relevant HLA were identified. HLA-C-restricted CMV-specific TCR beta clonotypes prevailed in the ex vivo response.

TCRdb fed the reads into MiXCR, producing one record per CDR3 protein. The sample has around 530,000 distinct CDR3 sequences, about 17% seen once. V shed 5 bases and J shed 0 bases, with 10 bases lying between them. Germline loops: CDR1 SEHNR, CDR2 FQNEAQ (reference sequence). The CDR3 is made up of 15 amino acids. Source material: CD8+ T cells from PBMCs. This chain connects TRBV7-9 to TRBJ2-2, with D unclear. The sequence was obtained from a human donor in good health (CMV status not recorded). Some clones in this sample may be carry-over from other donors' samples. The CDR3, as DNA: TGTGCCAGCAGCCCCCCGTCAGCGAACACCGGGGAGCTGTTTTTT. Its protein is CASSPPSANTGELFF.